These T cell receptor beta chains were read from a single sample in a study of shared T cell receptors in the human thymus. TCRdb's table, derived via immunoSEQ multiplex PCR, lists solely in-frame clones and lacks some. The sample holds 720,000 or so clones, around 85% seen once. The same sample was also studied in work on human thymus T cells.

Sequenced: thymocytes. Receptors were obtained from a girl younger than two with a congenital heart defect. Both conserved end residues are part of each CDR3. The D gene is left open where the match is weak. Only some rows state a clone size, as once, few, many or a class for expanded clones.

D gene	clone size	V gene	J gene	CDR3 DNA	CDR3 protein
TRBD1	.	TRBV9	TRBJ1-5	TGTGCCAGCAGCGACAGACAGGGGGCGATGAGAAGGCCCCAGCATTTT	CASSDRQGAMRRPQHF
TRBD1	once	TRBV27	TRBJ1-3	TGTGCCAGCAGGGGGACAGGGAGGGCTGGAAACACCATATATTTT	CASRGTGRAGNTIYF
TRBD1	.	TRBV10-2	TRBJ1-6	TGCGCCAGCAGTCAGACCGGGACAGGGGGCTCACCCCTCCACTTT	CASSQTGTGGSPLHF
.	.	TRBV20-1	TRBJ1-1	TGCAGTGCTAGAGACGGTTTCTTT	CSARDGFF
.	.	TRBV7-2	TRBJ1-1	TGTGCCAGCAGCTTACAAGGACAAGAGAACACTGAAGCTTTCTTT	CASSLQGQENTEAFF
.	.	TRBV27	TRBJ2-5	TGTGCCAGCAGTTGGGGCTTTAACCGAGAGACCCAGTACTTC	CASSWGFNRETQYF
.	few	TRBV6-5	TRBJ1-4	TGTGCCAGCAGGCACCGGGGGTCGGCTAATGAAAAACTGTTTTTT	CASRHRGSANEKLFF
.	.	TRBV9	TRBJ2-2	TGTGCCAGCAGCGTAGCCCCACTACCTATGGCCGGGGAGCTGTTTTTT	CASSVAPLPMAGELFF
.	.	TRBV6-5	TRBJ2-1	TGTGCCAGCAGCCAACTGGACAATGAGCAGTTCTTC	CASSQLDNEQFF
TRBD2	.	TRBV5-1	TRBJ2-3	TGCGCCAGCAGGGATAGCGGGGGATATACGCAGTATTTT	CASRDSGGYTQYF
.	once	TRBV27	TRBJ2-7	TGTGCCAGCAGTCCCCCGACTAGCTACGAGCAGTACTTC	CASSPPTSYEQYF
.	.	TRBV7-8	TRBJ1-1	TGTGCCAGCAGCCCGCGGGCCACCAGAACTGAAGCTTTCTTT	CASSPRATRTEAFF
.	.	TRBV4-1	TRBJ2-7	TGCGCCAGCAGCCAAGATGTCCTTTACTACGAGCAGTACTTC	CASSQDVLYYEQYF
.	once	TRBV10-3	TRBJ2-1	TGTGCCATCAGTGGGGATCGGGGGTCCCACTCCGGATTTTACAATGAGCAGTTCTTC	CAISGDRGSHSGFYNEQFF
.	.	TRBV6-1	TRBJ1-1	TGTGCCAGCAATGATTTGGGTCGGGCAGGAGGTATGAACACTGAAGCTTTCTTT	CASNDLGRAGGMNTEAFF
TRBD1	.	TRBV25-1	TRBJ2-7	TGTGCCAGCAGTGTCTCGACTCCGGGACAGGGGTACGAGCAGTACTTC	CASSVSTPGQGYEQYF
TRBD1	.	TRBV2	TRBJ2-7	TGTGCCAGCACCGGAAGGGGGACAGGCCCAGCAAAGCAGTACTTC	CASTGRGTGPAKQYF
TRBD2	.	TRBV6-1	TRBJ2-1	TGTGCCAGCAGTGAAGCGCTACATAGCGGGGGTAATGAGCAGTTCTTC	CASSEALHSGGNEQFF
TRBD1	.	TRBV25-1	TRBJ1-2	TGTGCCAGCAGGGGACAGGGGGTTTATGGCTACACCTTC	CASRGQGVYGYTF
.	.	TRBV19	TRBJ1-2	TGTGCCAGTAGTATAGAGACATCGTATGGCTACACCTTC	CASSIETSYGYTF
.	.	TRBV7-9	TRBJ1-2	TGTGCCAGCAGCGATGGCGGGGATGGCTACACCTTC	CASSDGGDGYTF
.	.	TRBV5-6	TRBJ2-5	TGTGCCAGCAGCTTACAGGGCCTGAGGGAGACCCAGTACTTC	CASSLQGLRETQYF
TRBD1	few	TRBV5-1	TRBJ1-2	TGCGCCAGCAGCTTGGTTAGTGCGGAGGGGGCGACCTCTAACTATGGCTACACCTTC	CASSLVSAEGATSNYGYTF
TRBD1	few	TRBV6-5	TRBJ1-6	TGTGCCAGCAGTTACTCGAGACAGGGGAATTCACCCCTCCACTTT	CASSYSRQGNSPLHF
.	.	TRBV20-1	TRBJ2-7	TGCAGTGCTAAACAGACCTACGAGCAGTACTTC	CSAKQTYEQYF
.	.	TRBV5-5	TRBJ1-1	TGTGCCAGCAGCCCCCACGTCCAACGAACAGAAGCTTTCTTT	CASSPHVQRTEAFF
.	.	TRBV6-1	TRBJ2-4	TGTGCCAGCAGTGAGTGGGGGGAACCCAAAAACATTCAGTACTTC	CASSEWGEPKNIQYF
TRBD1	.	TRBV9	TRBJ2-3	TGTGCCAGCAGCGACCGGGACAGGGACCATCGCACAGATACGCAGTATTTT	CASSDRDRDHRTDTQYF
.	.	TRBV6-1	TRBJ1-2	TGTGCCAGCAGCTTCGGGAAGCGAAAAGGCTATGGCTACACCTTC	CASSFGKRKGYGYTF
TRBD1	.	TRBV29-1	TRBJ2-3	TGCAGCGTCGACGGGACAGCCGGTTTT	CSVDGTAGF
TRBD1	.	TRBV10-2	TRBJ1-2	TGCGCCAGCGGCCTCCGGGACAGGGGTTTTGGCTACACCTTC	CASGLRDRGFGYTF
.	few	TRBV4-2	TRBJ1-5	TGTGCCAGCAGCCAAGTCTTGGAAGGGGTAAGCAATCAGCCCCAGCATTTT	CASSQVLEGVSNQPQHF
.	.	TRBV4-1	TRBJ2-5	TGCGCCAGCAGCCAAGATCATCTTAGCCGTTCGGAGACCCAGTACTTC	CASSQDHLSRSETQYF
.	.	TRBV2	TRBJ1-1	TGTGCCAGCAGTGAAAGCCCAAAAATCCGGGAGGTATTCATGCGGAACACTGAAGCTTTCTTT	CASSESPKIREVFMRNTEAFF
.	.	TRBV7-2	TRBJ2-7	TGTGCCAGCAGCTTAGAAGGGGTCTACGAGCAGTACTTC	CASSLEGVYEQYF
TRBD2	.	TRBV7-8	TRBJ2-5	TGTGCCAGCAGCCTAAACCCCCTACTAGCGGTCTACCAAGAGACCCAGTACTTC	CASSLNPLLAVYQETQYF
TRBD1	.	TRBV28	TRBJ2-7	TGTGCCAGCAGTTCCCGACAGGGTCCCTCCTCCTACGAGCAGTACTTC	CASSSRQGPSSYEQYF
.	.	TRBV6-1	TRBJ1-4	TGTGCCAGCAGTGTCGACAGGATCTACGAAAAACTGTTTTTT	CASSVDRIYEKLFF
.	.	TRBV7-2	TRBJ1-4	TGTGCCAGCAGCTCGCAGGACACCCATAATGAAAAACTGTTTTTT	CASSSQDTHNEKLFF
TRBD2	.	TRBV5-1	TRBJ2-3	TGCGCCAGCCAAAATGTCCCCGGGACTAGCGGAGATACGCAGTATTTT	CASQNVPGTSGDTQYF
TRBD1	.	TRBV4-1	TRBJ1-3	TGCGCCAGCAGCCAAGAGAGGGGGCCAGGAAACACCATATATTTT	CASSQERGPGNTIYF
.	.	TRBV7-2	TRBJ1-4	TGTGCCAGCAGCTTAGAGAGGGTCTTAACTAATGAAAAACTGTTTTTT	CASSLERVLTNEKLFF
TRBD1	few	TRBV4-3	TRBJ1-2	TGCGCCAGCAGCCAAGAGGAAGACAGGGACTATGGCTACACCTTC	CASSQEEDRDYGYTF
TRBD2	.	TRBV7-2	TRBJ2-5	TGTGCCAGCAGCTCCAGACTAGCGGGGGGGCCGCGGGAGACCCAGTACTTC	CASSSRLAGGPRETQYF
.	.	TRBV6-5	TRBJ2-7	TGTGCCAGCAGTTACTCGGGGGACCGGGACTTTTACGAGCAGTACTTC	CASSYSGDRDFYEQYF
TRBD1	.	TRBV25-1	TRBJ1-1	TGTGCCAGCAGCGGTCAAGTGGGACAGGTGTGCACTGAAGCTTTCTTT	CASSGQVGQVCTEAFF
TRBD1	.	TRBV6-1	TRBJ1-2	TGTGCCAGCAGCCTGAGGACAGGGAGAGCCTATGGCTACACCTTC	CASSLRTGRAYGYTF
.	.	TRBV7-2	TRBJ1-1	TGTGCCAGCACCCCGAGAGGTGGGGCAGGGAACACTGAAGCTTTCTTT	CASTPRGGAGNTEAFF
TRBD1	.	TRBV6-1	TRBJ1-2	TGTGCCAGCCCCCCCTCGGGGGACAGCTATGGCTACACCTTC	CASPPSGDSYGYTF
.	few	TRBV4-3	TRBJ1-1	TGCGCCAGCAGCCTCTTCGGGGAGAACACTGAAGCTTTCTTT	CASSLFGENTEAFF
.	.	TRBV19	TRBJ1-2	TGTGCCAGTAGTAAACAGAGTAACTATGGCTACACCTTC	CASSKQSNYGYTF
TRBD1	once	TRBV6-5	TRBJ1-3	TGTGCCAGCATGGAAGACAGGGTTGGAAACACCATATATTTT	CASMEDRVGNTIYF
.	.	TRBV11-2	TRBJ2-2	TGTGCCAGCAGCTTAGGCCGAGGCAGGGGGAGGACCGGGGAGCTGTTTTTT	CASSLGRGRGRTGELFF
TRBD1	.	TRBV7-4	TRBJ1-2	TGTGCCAGCAGCTTAGCGCTCAGGGACAGGGGTGGCTATGGCTACACCTTC	CASSLALRDRGGYGYTF
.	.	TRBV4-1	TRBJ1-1	TGCGCCAGCAGCCAAGAAGGAGGGAACACTGAAGCTTTCTTT	CASSQEGGNTEAFF
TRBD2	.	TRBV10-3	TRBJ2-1	TGTGCCATCACCGAGGGGACTAGCGGGGGAAATGAGCAGTTCTTC	CAITEGTSGGNEQFF
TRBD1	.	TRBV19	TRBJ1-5	TGTGCCAGTCAACAATCGGGACAGGGTGGGTGGTATAGCAATCAGCCCCAGCATTTT	CASQQSGQGGWYSNQPQHF
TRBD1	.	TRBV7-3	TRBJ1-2	TGTGCCAGCAGCTCGATCGGGACAGGGTCCTATGGCTACACCTTC	CASSSIGTGSYGYTF
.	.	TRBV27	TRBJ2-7	TGTGCCAGCAGTTACCTAGGACAGTCGAAATTCTACGAGCAGTACTTC	CASSYLGQSKFYEQYF
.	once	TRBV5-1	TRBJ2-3	TGCGCCAGCAGCCCTGGCCGGGTGGGCACAGATACGCAGTATTTT	CASSPGRVGTDTQYF